The 2 T cell receptor beta chains below all came from one sample that was sequenced in a study of blood T cell repertoires in COVID-19. TCRdb's table, derived via immunoSEQ multiplex PCR, lists solely in-frame clones and lacks some. In the table there are about 110,000 clones, roughly 84% of which are singletons. Sequenced material: peripheral blood. The receptors come from a man aged 35 to 55 with acute or convalescent COVID-19.

The chain has TRBV19 and TRBJ2-3, with D maybe TRBD1 (6 bases). The CDR3 is made up of 15 amino acids. The V end was cut by 6 bases, the J end by 1 base, with 14 bases between. Germline V gene sequence: CDR1 LNHDA, CDR2 SQIVND (reference sequence). The CDR3 reads CASSPGAYGTDTQYF. The CDR3 nucleotides are TGTGCCAGTAGCCCAGGGGCTTACGGCACAGATACGCAGTATTTT.

The chain carries TRBV29-1 and TRBJ2-7; 8 bases line up with TRBD2. This CDR3 has 14 amino acids. The germline V gene encodes CDR1 SQVTM and CDR2 ANQGSEA. The V segment lost 3 bases and the J segment 1 base; nucleotides outside the gene matches: 5. The CDR3 here is CSVDSASGSYEQYF. The CDR3, as DNA: TGCAGCGTTGACTCGGCTAGCGGGTCCTACGAGCAGTACTTC.